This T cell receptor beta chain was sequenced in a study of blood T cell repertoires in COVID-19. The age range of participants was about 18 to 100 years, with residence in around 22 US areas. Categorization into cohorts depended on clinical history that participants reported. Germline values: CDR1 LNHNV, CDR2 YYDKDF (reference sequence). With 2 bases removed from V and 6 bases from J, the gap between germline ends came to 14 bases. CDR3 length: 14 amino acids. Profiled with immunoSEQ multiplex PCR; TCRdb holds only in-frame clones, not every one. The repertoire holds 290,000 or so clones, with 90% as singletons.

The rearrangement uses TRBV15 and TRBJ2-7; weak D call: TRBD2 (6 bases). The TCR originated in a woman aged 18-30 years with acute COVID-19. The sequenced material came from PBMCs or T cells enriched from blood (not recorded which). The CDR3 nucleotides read TGTGCCACCAGCAGAAAACTAGCCCCAGGCGAGCAGTACTTC. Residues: CATSRKLAPGEQYF.